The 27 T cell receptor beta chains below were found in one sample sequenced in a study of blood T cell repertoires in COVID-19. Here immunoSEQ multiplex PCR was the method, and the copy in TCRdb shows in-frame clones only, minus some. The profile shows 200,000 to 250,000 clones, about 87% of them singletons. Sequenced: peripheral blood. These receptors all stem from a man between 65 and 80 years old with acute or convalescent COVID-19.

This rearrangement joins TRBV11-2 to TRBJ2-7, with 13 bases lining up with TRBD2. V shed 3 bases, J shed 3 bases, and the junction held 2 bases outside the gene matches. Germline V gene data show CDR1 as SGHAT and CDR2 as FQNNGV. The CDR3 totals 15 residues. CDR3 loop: CASSLTSGRFYEQYF. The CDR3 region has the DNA TGTGCCAGCAGCTTGACTAGCGGGAGGTTCTACGAGCAGTACTTC.

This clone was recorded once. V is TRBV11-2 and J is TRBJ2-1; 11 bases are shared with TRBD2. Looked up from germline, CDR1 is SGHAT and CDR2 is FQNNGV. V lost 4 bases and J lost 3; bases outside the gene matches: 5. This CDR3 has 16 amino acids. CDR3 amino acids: CASSSTSGSDYNEQFF. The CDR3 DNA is TGTGCCAGCAGCTCCACTAGCGGGAGTGACTACAATGAGCAGTTCTTC.

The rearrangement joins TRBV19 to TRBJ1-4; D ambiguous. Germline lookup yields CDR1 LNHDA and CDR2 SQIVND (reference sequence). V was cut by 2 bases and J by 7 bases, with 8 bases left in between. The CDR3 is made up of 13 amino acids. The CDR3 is CASSIPRGEKLFF. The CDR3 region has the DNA TGTGCCAGTAGTATACCACGGGGTGAAAAACTGTTTTTT.

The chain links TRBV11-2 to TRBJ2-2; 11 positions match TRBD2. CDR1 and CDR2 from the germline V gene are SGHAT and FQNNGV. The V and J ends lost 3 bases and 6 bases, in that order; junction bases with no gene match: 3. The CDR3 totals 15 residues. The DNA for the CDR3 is TGTGCCAGCAGCTTTAGCGGGAGGGCCGCCGGGGAGCTGTTTTTT. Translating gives CASSFSGRAAGELFF.

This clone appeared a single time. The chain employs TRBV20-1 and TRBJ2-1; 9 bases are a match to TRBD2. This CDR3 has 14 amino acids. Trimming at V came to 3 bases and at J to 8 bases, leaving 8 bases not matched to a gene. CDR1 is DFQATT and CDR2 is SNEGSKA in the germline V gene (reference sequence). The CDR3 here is CSASAASGIHEQFF. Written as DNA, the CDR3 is TGCAGTGCTAGTGCGGCTAGCGGGATTCATGAGCAGTTCTTC.

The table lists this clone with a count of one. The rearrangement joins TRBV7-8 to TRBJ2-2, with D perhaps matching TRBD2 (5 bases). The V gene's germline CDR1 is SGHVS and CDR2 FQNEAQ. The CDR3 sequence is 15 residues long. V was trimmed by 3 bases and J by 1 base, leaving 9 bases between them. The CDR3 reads CASSLGSMNTGELFF. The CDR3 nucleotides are TGTGCCAGCAGCTTGGGGAGTATGAACACCGGGGAGCTGTTTTTT.

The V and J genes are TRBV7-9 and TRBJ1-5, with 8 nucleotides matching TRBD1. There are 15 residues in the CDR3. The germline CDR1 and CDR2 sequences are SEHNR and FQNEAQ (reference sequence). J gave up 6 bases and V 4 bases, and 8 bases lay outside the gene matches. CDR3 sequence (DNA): TGTGCCAGCAGCTACGGACAGGGCTGGTTTCAGCCCCAGCATTTT. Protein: CASSYGQGWFQPQHF.

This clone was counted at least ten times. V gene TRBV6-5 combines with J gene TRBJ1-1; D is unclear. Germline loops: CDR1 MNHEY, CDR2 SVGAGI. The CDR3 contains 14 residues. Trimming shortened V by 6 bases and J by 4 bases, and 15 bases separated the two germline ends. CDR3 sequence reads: CASSDSLSFTEAFF. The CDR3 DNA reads TGTGCCAGCAGCGACTCGCTGTCGTTCACTGAAGCTTTCTTT.

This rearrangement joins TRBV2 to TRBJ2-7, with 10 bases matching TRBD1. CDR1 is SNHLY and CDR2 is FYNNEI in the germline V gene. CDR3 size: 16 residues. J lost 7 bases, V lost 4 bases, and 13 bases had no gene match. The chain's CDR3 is CASSGTPGQGRWEQYF. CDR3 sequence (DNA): TGTGCCAGCAGTGGGACCCCGGGACAGGGGCGATGGGAGCAGTACTTC.

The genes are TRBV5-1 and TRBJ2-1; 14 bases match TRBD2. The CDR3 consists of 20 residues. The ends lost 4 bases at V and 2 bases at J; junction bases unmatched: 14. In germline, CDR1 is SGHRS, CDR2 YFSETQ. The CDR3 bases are TGCGCCAGCAGCCGTCCCGGGACTAGCGGGAGCTCTAAAACCTACAATGAGCAGTTCTTC. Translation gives CASSRPGTSGSSKTYNEQFF. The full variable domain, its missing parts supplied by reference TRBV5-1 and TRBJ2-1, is KAGVTQTPRYLIKTRGQQVTLSCSPISGHRSVSWYQQTPGQGLQFLFEYFSETQRNKGNFPGRFSGRQFSNSRSEMNVSTLELGDSALYLCASSRPGTSGSSKTYNEQFFGPGTRLTVL.

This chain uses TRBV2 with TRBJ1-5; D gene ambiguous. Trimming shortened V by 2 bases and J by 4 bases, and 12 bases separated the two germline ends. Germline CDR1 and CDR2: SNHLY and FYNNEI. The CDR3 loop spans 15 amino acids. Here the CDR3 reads CASSEIAGLNQPQHF. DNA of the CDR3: TGTGCCAGCAGTGAAATAGCTGGGTTAAATCAGCCCCAGCATTTT.

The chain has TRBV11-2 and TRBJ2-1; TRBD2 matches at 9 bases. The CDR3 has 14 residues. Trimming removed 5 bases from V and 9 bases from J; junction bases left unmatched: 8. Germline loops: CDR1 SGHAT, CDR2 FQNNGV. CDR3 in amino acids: CASSPTSGGVEQFF. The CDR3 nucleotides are TGTGCCAGCAGCCCGACTAGCGGTGGGGTTGAGCAGTTCTTC.

The CDR3 DNA reads TGCGCCAGCAGCAAAGGGGCGGGACAGGGCACTAGCGGGTACTACAATGAGCAGTTCTTC. It translates to CASSKGAGQGTSGYYNEQFF. The gene calls are TRBV4-1 and TRBJ2-1; D may correspond to TRBD1 or TRBD2 (9 bases each). V shed 5 bases and J shed 3 bases, with 29 bases lying between them. The CDR3 sequence is 20 residues long. The germline V gene encodes CDR1 MGHRA and CDR2 YSYEKL.

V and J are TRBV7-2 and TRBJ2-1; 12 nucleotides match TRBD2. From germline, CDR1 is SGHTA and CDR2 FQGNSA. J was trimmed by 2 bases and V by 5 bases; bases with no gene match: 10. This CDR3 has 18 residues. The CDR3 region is CASSTMTSGRFPYNEQFF. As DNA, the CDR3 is TGTGCCAGCAGCACAATGACTAGCGGGAGATTTCCCTACAATGAGCAGTTCTTC. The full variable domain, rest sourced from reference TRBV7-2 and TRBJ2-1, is GAGVSQSPSNKVTEKGKDVELRCDPISGHTALYWYRQSLGQGLEFLIYFQGNSAPDKSGLPSDRFSAERTGGSVSTLTIQRTQQEDSAVYLCASSTMTSGRFPYNEQFFGPGTRLTVL.

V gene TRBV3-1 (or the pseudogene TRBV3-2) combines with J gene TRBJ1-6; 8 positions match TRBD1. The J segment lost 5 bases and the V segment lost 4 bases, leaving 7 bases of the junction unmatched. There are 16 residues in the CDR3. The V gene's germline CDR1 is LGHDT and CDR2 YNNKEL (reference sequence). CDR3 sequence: CASSRWTGLDNSPLHF. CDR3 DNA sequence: TGTGCCAGCAGCCGATGGACAGGGCTAGATAATTCACCCCTCCACTTT.

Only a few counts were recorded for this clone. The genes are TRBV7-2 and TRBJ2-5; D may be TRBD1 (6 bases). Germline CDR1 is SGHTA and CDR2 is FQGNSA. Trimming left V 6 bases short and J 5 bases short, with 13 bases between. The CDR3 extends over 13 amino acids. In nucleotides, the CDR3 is TGTGCCAGCAGTTCACAGGGACGGGAGACCCAGTACTTC. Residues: CASSSQGRETQYF.

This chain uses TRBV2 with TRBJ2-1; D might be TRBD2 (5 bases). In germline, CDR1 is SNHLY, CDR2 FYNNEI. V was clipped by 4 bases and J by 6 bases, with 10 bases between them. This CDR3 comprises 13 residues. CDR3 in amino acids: CASSGSAGNEQFF. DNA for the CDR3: TGTGCCAGCAGTGGTTCTGCGGGCAATGAGCAGTTCTTC.

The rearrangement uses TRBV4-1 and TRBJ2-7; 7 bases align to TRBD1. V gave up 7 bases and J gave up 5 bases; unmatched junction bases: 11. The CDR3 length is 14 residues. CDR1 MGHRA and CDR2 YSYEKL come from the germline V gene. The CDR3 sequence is CASTLATGFDEQYF. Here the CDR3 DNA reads TGCGCCAGCACCTTGGCGACAGGGTTCGACGAGCAGTACTTC.

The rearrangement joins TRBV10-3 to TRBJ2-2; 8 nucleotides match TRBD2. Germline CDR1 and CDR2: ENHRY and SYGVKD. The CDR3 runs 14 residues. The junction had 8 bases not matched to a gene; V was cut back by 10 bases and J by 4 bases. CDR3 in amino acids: CATVGGTSTGELFF. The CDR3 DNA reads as TGTGCCACTGTCGGGGGGACTAGCACCGGGGAGCTGTTTTTT.

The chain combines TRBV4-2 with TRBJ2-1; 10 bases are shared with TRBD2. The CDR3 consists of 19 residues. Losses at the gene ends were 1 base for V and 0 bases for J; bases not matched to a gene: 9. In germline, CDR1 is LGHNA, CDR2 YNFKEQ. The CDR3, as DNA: TGTGCCAGCAGCCAAGCGCAACTAGCGGGAATAAGCTCCTACAATGAGCAGTTCTTC. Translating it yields CASSQAQLAGISSYNEQFF.

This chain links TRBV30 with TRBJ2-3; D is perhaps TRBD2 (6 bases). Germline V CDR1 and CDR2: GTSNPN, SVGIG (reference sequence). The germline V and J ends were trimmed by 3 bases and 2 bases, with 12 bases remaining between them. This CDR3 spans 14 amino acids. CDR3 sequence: CAWSQGLYTDTQYF. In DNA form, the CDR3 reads TGTGCCTGGAGCCAGGGACTCTACACAGATACGCAGTATTTT.

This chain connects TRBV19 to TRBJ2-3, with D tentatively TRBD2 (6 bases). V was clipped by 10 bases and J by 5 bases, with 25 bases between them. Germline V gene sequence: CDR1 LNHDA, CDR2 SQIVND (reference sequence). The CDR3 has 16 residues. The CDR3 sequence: CATKPSLQGLGDTQYF. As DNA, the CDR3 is TGTGCCACTAAACCTTCACTTCAGGGACTTGGAGATACGCAGTATTTT.

As DNA, the CDR3 is TGTGCCAGCAGCACCGAAGACAGGGGGAGGCGTCAGTTCTTC. Protein sequence: CASSTEDRGRRQFF. The chain is built from TRBV9 and TRBJ2-1, with TRBD1 matching 9 bases. Germline CDR1 and CDR2: SGDLS and YYNGEE. The CDR3 consists of 14 residues. V was pared by 4 bases and J by 13 bases, with 12 bases of the junction left unmatched.

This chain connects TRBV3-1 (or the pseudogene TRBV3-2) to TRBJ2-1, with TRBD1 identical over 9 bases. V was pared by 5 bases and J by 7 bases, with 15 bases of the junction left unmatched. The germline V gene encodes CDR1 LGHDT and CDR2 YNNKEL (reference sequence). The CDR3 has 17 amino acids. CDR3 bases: TGTGCCAGCAGCGCCCGGACAGGGGCCGCCTGGCGGAATGAGCAGTTCTTC. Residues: CASSARTGAAWRNEQFF.

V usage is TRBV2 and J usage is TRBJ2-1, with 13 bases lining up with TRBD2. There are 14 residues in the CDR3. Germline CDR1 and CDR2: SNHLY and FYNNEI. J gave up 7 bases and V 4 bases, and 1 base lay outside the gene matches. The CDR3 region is CASSGLAGGNEQFF. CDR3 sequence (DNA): TGTGCCAGCAGTGGACTAGCGGGAGGAAATGAGCAGTTCTTC.

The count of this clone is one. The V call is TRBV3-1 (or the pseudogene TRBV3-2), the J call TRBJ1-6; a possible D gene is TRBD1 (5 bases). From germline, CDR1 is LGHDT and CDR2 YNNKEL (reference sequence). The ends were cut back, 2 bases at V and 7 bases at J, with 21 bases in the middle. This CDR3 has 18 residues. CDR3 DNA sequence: TGTGCCAGCAGCCAAAGAGTCGACAGTTACTTCGGCAATTCACCCCTCCACTTT. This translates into CASSQRVDSYFGNSPLHF.

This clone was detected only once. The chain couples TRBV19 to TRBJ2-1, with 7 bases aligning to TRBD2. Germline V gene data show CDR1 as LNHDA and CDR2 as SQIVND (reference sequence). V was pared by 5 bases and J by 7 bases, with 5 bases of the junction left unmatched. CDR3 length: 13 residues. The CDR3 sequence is CASSLASGNEQFF. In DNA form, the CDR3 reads TGTGCCAGTAGTCTAGCTAGCGGAAATGAGCAGTTCTTC. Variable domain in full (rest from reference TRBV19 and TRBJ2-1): DGGITQSPKYLFRKEGQNVTLSCEQNLNHDAMYWYRQDPGQGLRLIYYSQIVNDFQKGDIAEGYSVSREKKESFPLTVTSAQKNPTAFYLCASSLASGNEQFFGPGTRLTVL.